This T cell receptor (beta chain) is drawn from a study of cytomegalovirus exposure and HLA in healthy donors. Study in general: Prior work identified around 120 million unique TCR beta sequences in 190 million or so T cells.

Study-level points and caveats: Upon later analysis, HLA-associated TCR beta chains proved more clonally expanded than other, equally common chains. Specificity of three CMV-associated chains for CMV antigens was verified in vitro. Segments of the TCR beta V type were, in most cases, productive about 90% or about 30% of the time in an earlier analysis.

On this clone: What it recognizes is unknown.

The ends were cut back, 3 bases at V and 3 bases at J, with 9 bases in the middle. The germline V gene encodes CDR1 SNHLY and CDR2 FYNNEI. There are 14 residues in the CDR3. The PCR had 60 Vbeta and 13 Jbeta primers. Measured with immunoSEQ multiplex PCR; TCRdb has only the in-frame clones, and not every one. The table has 100,000 to 120,000 clones, about 83% seen once. The receptor comes from a man between 18 and 29 years old in good health and CMV-seronegative. Source material: PBMCs. J is TRBJ1-5 and V is TRBV2; D remains unclear. The CDR3 bases are TGTGCCAGCAGTGAGAACAGAAACAATCAGCCCCAGCATTTT. As protein: CASSENRNNQPQHF.